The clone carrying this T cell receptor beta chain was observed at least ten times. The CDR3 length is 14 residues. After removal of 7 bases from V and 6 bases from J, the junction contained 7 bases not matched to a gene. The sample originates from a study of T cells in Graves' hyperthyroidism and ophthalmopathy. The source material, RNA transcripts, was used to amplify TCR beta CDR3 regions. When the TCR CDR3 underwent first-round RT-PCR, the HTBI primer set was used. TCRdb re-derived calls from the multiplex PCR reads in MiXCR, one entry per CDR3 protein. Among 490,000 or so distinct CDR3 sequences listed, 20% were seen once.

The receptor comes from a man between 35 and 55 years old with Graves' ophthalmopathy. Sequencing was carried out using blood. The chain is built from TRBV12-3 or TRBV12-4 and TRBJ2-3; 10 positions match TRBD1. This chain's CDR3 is CASTPGQGLDTQYF. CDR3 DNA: TGTGCCAGCACCCCGGGACAGGGGCTTGATACGCAGTATTTT.